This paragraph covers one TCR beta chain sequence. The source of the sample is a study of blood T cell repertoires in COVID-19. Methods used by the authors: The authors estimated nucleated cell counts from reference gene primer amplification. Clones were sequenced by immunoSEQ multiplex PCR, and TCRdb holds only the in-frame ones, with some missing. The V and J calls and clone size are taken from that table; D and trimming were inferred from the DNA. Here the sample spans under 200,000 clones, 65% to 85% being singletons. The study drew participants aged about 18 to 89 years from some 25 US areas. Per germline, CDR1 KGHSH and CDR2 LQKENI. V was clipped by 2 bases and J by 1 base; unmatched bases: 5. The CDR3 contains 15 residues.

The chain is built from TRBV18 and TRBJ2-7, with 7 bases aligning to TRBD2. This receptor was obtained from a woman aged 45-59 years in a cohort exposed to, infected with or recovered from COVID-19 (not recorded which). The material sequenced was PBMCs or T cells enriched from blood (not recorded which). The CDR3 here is CASSPGLERSYEQYF. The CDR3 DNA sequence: TGTGCCAGCTCACCAGGACTAGAGAGGTCCTACGAGCAGTACTTC. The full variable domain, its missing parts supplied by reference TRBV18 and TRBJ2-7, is NAGVMQNPRHLVRRRGQEARLRCSPMKGHSHVYWYRQLPEEGLKFMVYLQKENIIDESGMPKERFSAEFPKEGPSILRIQQVVRGDSAAYFCASSPGLERSYEQYFGPGTRLTVT.